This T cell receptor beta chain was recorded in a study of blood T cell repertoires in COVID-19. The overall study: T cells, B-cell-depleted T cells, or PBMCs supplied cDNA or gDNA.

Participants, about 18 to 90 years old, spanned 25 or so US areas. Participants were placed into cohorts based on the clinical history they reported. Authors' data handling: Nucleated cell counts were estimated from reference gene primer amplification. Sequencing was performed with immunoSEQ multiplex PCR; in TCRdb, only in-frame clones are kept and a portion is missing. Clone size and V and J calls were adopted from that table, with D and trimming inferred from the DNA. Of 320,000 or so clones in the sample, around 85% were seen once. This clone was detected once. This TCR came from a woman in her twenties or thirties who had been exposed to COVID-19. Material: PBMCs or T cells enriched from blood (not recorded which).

The CDR3 loop reads CASSREVVQETQYF. The CDR3 DNA reads as TGTGCCAGCAGCCGAGAGGTAGTCCAAGAGACCCAGTACTTC. The V and J genes are TRBV3-1 (or the pseudogene TRBV3-2) and TRBJ2-5; D unresolved. CDR1 and CDR2 (germline): LGHDT, YNNKEL (reference sequence). With 4 bases removed from V and 1 base from J, the gap between germline ends came to 10 bases. CDR3 length: 14 residues.